The rows below give T cell receptor beta chains drawn from one sample of a study of CD8 T cells in Susac syndrome. TCRdb reanalysed the immunoSEQ multiplex PCR reads using MiXCR and keeps one entry per CDR3 protein. Of about 120,000 distinct CDR3 sequences in the sample, around 92% were seen once. Sequencing was done on a sample of CD8+ T cells from PBMCs. These receptors were obtained from a human donor in good health. The CDR3 runs from the conserved cysteine through the conserved F or W. Fields, in order: clone size, V gene, J gene, D gene, CDR3 DNA, CDR3 protein. A D gene is named only where the DNA matches it firmly. Clone size is shown for a subset of rows, as once, few, many or a class of expanded clone.

clone_size: -
v_call: TRBV12-3/TRBV12-4
j_call: TRBJ1-1
d_call: -
cdr3_nt: TGTGCCAGCAGTCATGTCCAGGAAGCTTTCTTT
cdr3_aa: CASSHVQEAFF

clone_size: -
v_call: TRBV29-1
j_call: TRBJ2-7
d_call: TRBD1
cdr3_nt: TGCAGCGTTGGGTCCGGGACAGCGCGCGAGCAGTACTTC
cdr3_aa: CSVGSGTAREQYF

clone_size: -
v_call: TRBV28
j_call: TRBJ1-4
d_call: -
cdr3_nt: TGTGCCAGCAGTTTACGTCTGGCTGGGGCTGAAAAACTGTTTTTT
cdr3_aa: CASSLRLAGAEKLFF

clone_size: -
v_call: TRBV3-1
j_call: TRBJ2-3
d_call: TRBD2
cdr3_nt: TGTGCCAGCAGCCAAGCCGGAACTAGCGGGATTAGCACAGATACGCAGTATTTT
cdr3_aa: CASSQAGTSGISTDTQYF

clone_size: -
v_call: TRBV12-3/TRBV12-4
j_call: TRBJ1-2
d_call: -
cdr3_nt: TGTGCCAGCAGTTGGGACCTTTATGGCTACACCTTC
cdr3_aa: CASSWDLYGYTF

clone_size: -
v_call: TRBV4-3
j_call: TRBJ1-2
d_call: TRBD1
cdr3_nt: TGCGCCAGCAGCCTCGGACAGGGGGCAGAAGGCTACACCTTC
cdr3_aa: CASSLGQGAEGYTF

clone_size: -
v_call: TRBV7-2
j_call: TRBJ2-7
d_call: TRBD2
cdr3_nt: TGTGCCAGCAGCCCCGGACTAGCGGGAGAAGGAGGGTACGAGCAGTACTTC
cdr3_aa: CASSPGLAGEGGYEQYF

clone_size: -
v_call: TRBV4-3
j_call: TRBJ1-2
d_call: -
cdr3_nt: TGCGCCAGCAGCCAAGAGACGGCGCTCAGAGGTGGCTACACCTTC
cdr3_aa: CASSQETALRGGYTF

clone_size: -
v_call: TRBV5-1
j_call: TRBJ2-7
d_call: -
cdr3_nt: TGCGCCAGCAGCACCTCCCCCGGGACGGGTTACGAGCAGTACTTC
cdr3_aa: CASSTSPGTGYEQYF

clone_size: -
v_call: TRBV9
j_call: TRBJ2-1
d_call: -
cdr3_nt: TGTGCCAGCAGCCGTAGTCCCAGCGACGGCTACAATGAGCAGTTCTTC
cdr3_aa: CASSRSPSDGYNEQFF

clone_size: -
v_call: TRBV6-5
j_call: TRBJ2-2
d_call: TRBD1
cdr3_nt: TGTGCCAGCAGTTTTCAGGGACAGGGGGCGAACACCGGGGAGCTGTTTTTT
cdr3_aa: CASSFQGQGANTGELFF

clone_size: -
v_call: TRBV12-3/TRBV12-4
j_call: TRBJ1-1
d_call: -
cdr3_nt: TGTGCCAGCAGGACAGGCGGGGTTGTTGGCACTGAAGCTTTCTTT
cdr3_aa: CASRTGGVVGTEAFF

clone_size: -
v_call: TRBV30
j_call: TRBJ1-3
d_call: TRBD1
cdr3_nt: TGTGCCTGGAGTGTCCCGGGACAGGGAAACACCATATATTTT
cdr3_aa: CAWSVPGQGNTIYF

clone_size: -
v_call: TRBV19
j_call: TRBJ2-3
d_call: -
cdr3_nt: TGTGCCTCCAGCCGAGGGGCGGCAGATACGCAGTATTTT
cdr3_aa: CASSRGAADTQYF

clone_size: -
v_call: TRBV19
j_call: TRBJ2-1
d_call: -
cdr3_nt: TGTGCCAGTAGGCGGAGATACAATGAGCAGTTCTTC
cdr3_aa: CASRRRYNEQFF

clone_size: -
v_call: TRBV5-1
j_call: TRBJ1-2
d_call: TRBD1
cdr3_nt: TGCGCCAGCAGCACCGACCCGGGACAGGGGGGAGGCTACACCTTC
cdr3_aa: CASSTDPGQGGGYTF

clone_size: once
v_call: TRBV30
j_call: TRBJ2-3
d_call: -
cdr3_nt: TGTGCCTGGGCCATGGGAGGCCCAGCAGATACGCAGTATTTT
cdr3_aa: CAWAMGGPADTQYF

clone_size: -
v_call: TRBV29-1
j_call: TRBJ2-7
d_call: -
cdr3_nt: TGCAGCGTTGAAGATGTGCCCCCCTACGAGCAGTACTTC
cdr3_aa: CSVEDVPPYEQYF

clone_size: once
v_call: TRBV27
j_call: TRBJ1-1
d_call: -
cdr3_nt: TGTGCCAGCAGTTTAACGGGGGCGTCCCGACACACTGAAGCTTTCTTT
cdr3_aa: CASSLTGASRHTEAFF

clone_size: -
v_call: TRBV10-3
j_call: TRBJ2-7
d_call: TRBD1
cdr3_nt: TGTGCCATCAGGGGACAGGGTCCTAACTCCTACGAGCAGTACTTC
cdr3_aa: CAIRGQGPNSYEQYF

clone_size: -
v_call: TRBV4-2
j_call: TRBJ1-3
d_call: -
cdr3_nt: TGTGCCAGCAGCCAAGATCACCCGGGGTCCGGAAACACCATATATTTT
cdr3_aa: CASSQDHPGSGNTIYF

clone_size: -
v_call: TRBV21-1
j_call: TRBJ2-7
d_call: -
cdr3_nt: TGTGCCAGCAGGGATTCCCAATCCTACGAGCAGTACTTC
cdr3_aa: CASRDSQSYEQYF

clone_size: -
v_call: TRBV5-1
j_call: TRBJ1-4
d_call: -
cdr3_nt: TGCGCCAGCAGCCCCGACAGCGCCCCAACGGAAAAACTGTTTTTT
cdr3_aa: CASSPDSAPTEKLFF

clone_size: -
v_call: TRBV12-3/TRBV12-4
j_call: TRBJ1-1
d_call: -
cdr3_nt: TGTGCCAGCAGTTTAGGTCCGGGCCTTGAAGCTTTCTTT
cdr3_aa: CASSLGPGLEAFF

clone_size: -
v_call: TRBV27
j_call: TRBJ2-2
d_call: -
cdr3_nt: TGTGCCAGCAGTTTAAAGGGAACCGGGGAGCTGTTTTTT
cdr3_aa: CASSLKGTGELFF

clone_size: -
v_call: TRBV7-3
j_call: TRBJ2-5
d_call: -
cdr3_nt: TGTGCCAGCAGCCCCCAGACTGGGTTGCAAGAGACCCAGTACTTC
cdr3_aa: CASSPQTGLQETQYF

clone_size: -
v_call: TRBV6-6
j_call: TRBJ2-7
d_call: TRBD1
cdr3_nt: TGTGCCAGCACCGAAAGGGACAGGGTGAGCGAGCAGTACTTC
cdr3_aa: CASTERDRVSEQYF

clone_size: -
v_call: TRBV29-1
j_call: TRBJ2-2
d_call: TRBD1
cdr3_nt: TGCAGCGTGGGACAGACGAACACCGGGGAGCTGTTTTTT
cdr3_aa: CSVGQTNTGELFF

clone_size: -
v_call: TRBV29-1
j_call: TRBJ1-2
d_call: -
cdr3_nt: TGCAGCGTTTCGGCAGGCCCGAGCTATGGCTACACCTTC
cdr3_aa: CSVSAGPSYGYTF